Sequencing of this T cell receptor (beta chain) was carried out in a study of cytomegalovirus exposure and HLA in healthy donors. Whole-study results and caveats: Some V segments (TRBV6-2 and TRBV6-3 among them) were excluded as indistinguishable. One later analysis reportedly identified an Asian-associated ancestry cluster that showed fewer N-insertions than the roughly 670-donor mean. In a later analysis, TCR beta V- and J-gene trimming showed a link to a missense DCLRE1C variant. What a later analysis showed was that several of the most significant clusters appeared linked to common viral pathogens.

PCR employed 60 Vbeta and 13 Jbeta primers. Sequencing was performed with immunoSEQ multiplex PCR; in TCRdb, only in-frame clones are kept and a portion is missing. The table records 95,000 to 150,000 clones, 6.5% to 9.5% of them present only once. This CDR3 is built from 14 residues. The germline V gene encodes CDR1 MNHNS and CDR2 SASEGT. After removal of 7 bases from V and 8 bases from J, the junction contained 12 bases not matched to a gene. This clone was recorded a few times. Its matching antigen is unknown. The chain couples TRBV6-1 to TRBJ1-2; 8 bases are shared with TRBD1. Sequenced material: PBMCs. The sequence was collected from a woman aged 40 to 50 in good health and CMV-seropositive. CDR3 sequence: CASIPDRVLRGYTF. The CDR3 bases are TGTGCCAGCATACCGGACAGGGTATTGAGGGGCTACACCTTC.